This entry describes one TCR beta chain. Clones were sequenced by immunoSEQ multiplex PCR, and TCRdb holds only the in-frame ones, with some missing. The sample has more than 150,000 clones; 85% to 95% are singletons. The germline V gene has CDR1 LGHDT and CDR2 YNNKEL (reference sequence). The CDR3 runs 15 residues. V lost 4 bases and J 2 bases, leaving 15 bases between the germline ends. The sample belongs to a study of blood T cell repertoires in COVID-19. Study details: Acute-phase and convalescent COVID-19 samples originated in the United States, Italy and Spain. From T cells, B-cell-depleted T cells, or PBMCs came the material, which was cDNA or gDNA.

Seattle researchers signed up patients amid active infection and tracked them longitudinally. The sample comprised peripheral blood. This clonotype originated in a man under 40 with COVID-19, enrolled during active disease. The rearrangement links TRBV3-1 (or the pseudogene TRBV3-2) to TRBJ2-7; D is uncertain. CDR3 bases: TGTGCCAGCAGCCCCGACCCCCTCCAGGCCTACGAGCAGTACTTC. Its translation is CASSPDPLQAYEQYF.